The T cell receptor beta chain under discussion was sequenced for a study of OX40 agonist ivuxolimab in advanced cancers. Study details: Ivuxolimab was delivered to patients intravenously every 2 weeks at doses spanning 0.01 to 10 mg/kg. Cancers in dose escalation were hepatocellular, melanoma, renal cell and head and neck.

Profiled with immunoSEQ multiplex PCR; TCRdb holds only in-frame clones, not every one. The sample holds some 69,000 clones, 80% to 90% seen once. Note on this clone: Antigen: not known.

Study-level results: Expanded clones belonging to CD8+ T cells outnumbered, on average, those of CD4+.

Here the sequenced sample was CD4+ or CD8+ T cells sorted from blood, taken in a trial of the OX40 agonist ivuxolimab. The origin of this receptor is an adult with an advanced solid tumor such as melanoma, head and neck, liver or kidney cancer.

This chain's CDR3 is CASSPALATNIQYF. As DNA, the CDR3 is TGCGCCAGCAGCCCCGCACTAGCCACGAACATTCAGTACTTC. The V gene is TRBV4-1, the J gene TRBJ2-4; possibly TRBD2 for D (6 bases). Germline V lookup: CDR1 MGHRA, CDR2 YSYEKL. The CDR3 consists of 14 residues. V was clipped by 4 bases and J by 7 bases, with 14 bases between them.